This T cell receptor beta chain was captured in a study of shared clonotypes between healthy human individuals. The ends lost 5 bases at V and 5 bases at J; junction bases unmatched: 5. Germline V gene data show CDR1 as SGHTA and CDR2 as FQGTGA. The CDR3 runs 14 residues. This table comes from immunoSEQ multiplex PCR, and its TCRdb copy is limited to in-frame clones, with some not included. The sample consists of roughly 450,000 clones, 79% of them appearing once. The source is a woman between 40 and 55 years old in good health. Some clones in this sample may be carry-over from other donors' samples. Material: PBMCs. The rearrangement joins TRBV7-3 to TRBJ2-5; 10 bases align to TRBD1. The CDR3 sequence: CASSPGTGDETQYF. The CDR3 DNA follows: TGTGCCAGCAGCCCGGGGACAGGGGACGAGACCCAGTACTTC.